The rows below give T cell receptor beta chains drawn from one sample of a study of tumor-infiltrating lymphocytes in localized non-small cell lung cancer. Sequenced by immunoSEQ multiplex PCR; TCRdb stores in-frame clones only, minus some. The repertoire consists of 16,000 or so clones, with approximately 79% occurring once and the leading ten covering about 6.4%. Sequencing was carried out using lung tumor tissue. Receptors originate from a human donor with non-small cell lung cancer. Both conserved end residues are part of each CDR3. Each record gives: D gene, J gene, V gene, CDR3 protein. A D gene is named only where the DNA matches it firmly.

TRBD2	TRBJ2-3	TRBV28	CASILAPTSGTSTDTQYF
-	TRBJ2-7	TRBV2	CASSLSYEQYF
-	TRBJ2-5	TRBV2	CATAREAGLNEETQYF
-	TRBJ1-5	TRBV2	CASSEAYSNQPQHF
-	TRBJ1-2	TRBV5-6	CASSFSPKEGYTF
TRBD2	TRBJ2-1	TRBV19	CASTLSGSATSEQFF
-	TRBJ1-2	TRBV5-6	CASSLEEGELYGHTF
-	TRBJ2-5	TRBV29-1	CSVERQGRETQYF
TRBD2	TRBJ2-5	TRBV10-3	CAISRSGIGETQYF
-	TRBJ1-4	TRBV7-3	CASSLRGKANEKLFF
-	TRBJ1-3	TRBV28	CASSPGTSSGNTIYF
TRBD2	TRBJ2-2	TRBV7-2	CASTLSGRARELFF
TRBD2	TRBJ2-7	TRBV7-2	CASRSSGRGSYEQYF
TRBD1	TRBJ1-2	TRBV4-3	CASSPSLDREGGYTF
TRBD2	TRBJ2-7	TRBV7-2	CASSLAQASGSHEQYF
-	TRBJ1-1	TRBV7-9	CASSLGMGEAFF
TRBD2	TRBJ2-3	TRBV7-2	CASSLAAGGLGDTQYF
-	TRBJ2-3	TRBV19	CASSLRGEHTDTQYF
-	TRBJ2-7	TRBV27	CASSRGSAGPYEQYF
-	TRBJ2-7	TRBV7-9	CASSLGGHVYEQYF
TRBD2	TRBJ2-5	TRBV5-6	CASSLLTSGSGETQYF
-	TRBJ2-7	TRBV7-8	CASSLSANSYEQYF
-	TRBJ2-3	TRBV5-1	CASSPQGHRYTDTQYF
TRBD2	TRBJ2-3	TRBV10-1	CASSSGTSGHTDTQYF
-	TRBJ1-5	TRBV29-1	CSVGDNNQPQHF
-	TRBJ2-7	TRBV21-1	CASNRGCSYEQYF
TRBD2	TRBJ2-5	TRBV5-4	CASSLITGGGQETQYF
-	TRBJ1-4	TRBV30	CAWSKGYREKLFF
-	TRBJ1-2	TRBV6-1	CASSELPGLRGGYTF
-	TRBJ2-5	TRBV27	CASSFRRAETQYF
TRBD1	TRBJ1-4	TRBV28	CASSLWRGGKAEKLFF
-	TRBJ1-1	TRBV29-1	CSVEAWDKGEAFF
-	TRBJ1-1	TRBV14	CASSHVGGGGTEAFF
-	TRBJ2-5	TRBV16	CASSYTVVSQETQYF
-	TRBJ2-2	TRBV19	CASSIGNFGELFF
-	TRBJ2-7	TRBV9	CASSQHAEPSYEQYF
-	TRBJ1-1	TRBV4-1	CASSRTDQGLNTEAFF
TRBD1	TRBJ2-1	TRBV30	CAWSAPGQGSLHSYNEQFF
-	TRBJ1-2	TRBV29-1	CSVDMGVRDYGYTF
-	TRBJ1-5	TRBV28	CAILPGGGSNQPQHF
-	TRBJ2-7	TRBV4-2	CASSQNRGLAYEQYF
TRBD2	TRBJ2-4	TRBV5-1	CASSFGTNKNIQYF
-	TRBJ1-1	TRBV10-3	CAISGLQGHPEAFF
-	TRBJ1-2	TRBV30	CARGGLYSSNYGYTF
-	TRBJ1-1	TRBV9	CASSPRTRSAEAFF
TRBD2	TRBJ2-1	TRBV30	CAWSVTLAAQWGNEQFF
-	TRBJ2-7	TRBV6-5	CASSYSSRGRASEQYF
-	TRBJ2-5	TRBV4-2	CASSQDRGKGKTQYF
-	TRBJ1-2	TRBV10-3	CAISDFLEENYGYTF
-	TRBJ2-5	TRBV30	CAWSGAGLQTQYF
-	TRBJ1-4	TRBV27	CASSLTRGNEKLFF
-	TRBJ1-5	TRBV28	CASRRGGDYSNQPQHF
TRBD1	TRBJ1-5	TRBV5-1	CASIGQGNQPQHF
-	TRBJ2-5	TRBV15	CATSRRLVGETQYF